These 3 T cell receptor beta chains came from one sample sequenced in a study of cytomegalovirus exposure and HLA in healthy donors. The PCR had 60 Vbeta and 13 Jbeta primers. Using immunoSEQ multiplex PCR, the repertoire was profiled, and TCRdb retains in-frame clones only, with some absent. This sample has around 130,000 clones, with roughly 77% found just once. Sequencing used PBMCs. The source is a man aged 35-49 years in good health and CMV-seronegative.

In this sample, this clone turned up once. The V gene is TRBV18, the J gene TRBJ1-1, with D hard to call. Trimming took off 2 bases at V and 1 base at J, with 8 bases between the two ends. The CDR3 loop spans 14 amino acids. Germline V gene sequence: CDR1 KGHSH, CDR2 LQKENI. The CDR3 nucleotides read TGTGCCAGCTCACCAAGTTCCGGGAACACTGAAGCTTTCTTT. Protein: CASSPSSGNTEAFF. The whole variable domain, filled in from reference TRBV18 and TRBJ1-1, reads NAGVMQNPRHLVRRRGQEARLRCSPMKGHSHVYWYRQLPEEGLKFMVYLQKENIIDESGMPKERFSAEFPKEGPSILRIQQVVRGDSAAYFCASSPSSGNTEAFFGQGTRLTVV.

This clone has more than one count but fewer than ten. The V and J genes are TRBV5-1 and TRBJ2-5; D is possibly TRBD2 (6 bases). The CDR3 has 13 amino acids. CDR1 and CDR2 from the germline V gene are SGHRS and YFSETQ. V was clipped by 4 bases and J by 5 bases, with 12 bases between them. The CDR3 loop reads CASSVEDYETQYF. The CDR3 DNA is TGCGCCAGCAGCGTGGAGGACTATGAGACCCAGTACTTC.

The chain recombines TRBV9 with TRBJ1-5, with unresolved D. Germline V CDR1 and CDR2: SGDLS, YYNGEE. Trimming shortened V by 0 bases and J by 7 bases, and 14 bases separated the two germline ends. This CDR3 region has 15 residues. CDR3 nucleotides: TGTGCCAGCAGCGTAGGCGGTGTTGGGGAGCAGCCCCAGCATTTT. The encoded protein is CASSVGGVGEQPQHF. The full variable domain, completed using reference TRBV9 and TRBJ1-5, is DSGVTQTPKHLITATGQRVTLRCSPRSGDLSVYWYQQSLDQGLQFLIQYYNGEERAKGNILERFSAQQFPDLHSELNLSSLELGDSALYFCASSVGGVGEQPQHFGDGTRLSIL.